The 8 T cell receptor beta chains below come from one sample, sequenced in a study of T cell repertoires in cytomegalovirus infection. These TCRs' antigens remain unknown. TCRdb analysed the reads with MiXCR anew, one entry per CDR3 protein. The sample lists 650,000 to 900,000 distinct CDR3 sequences, 25% to 35% occurring once. The specimen comprised cultured CD8+ T cells from PBMCs, sampled from culture after CMV antigen stimulation. The source is a human donor in good health (CMV status not recorded). Some clones in this sample may be carry-over from other donors' samples.

V is TRBV3-1 and J is TRBJ1-2; no firm D call. Trimming cost V 0 bases and J 6 bases, with 8 bases left between them. The CDR3 spans 13 residues. Per the germline V gene, CDR1 is LGHDT and CDR2 is YNNKEL (reference sequence). The CDR3 loop is CASSQESGHGYTF. The CDR3, as DNA: TGTGCCAGCAGCCAAGAGTCAGGCCATGGCTACACCTTC.

The chain couples TRBV27 to TRBJ2-5, with D possibly being TRBD1 (5 bases). Germline V gives CDR1 MNHEY, CDR2 SMNVEV (reference sequence). This CDR3 is 16 amino acids long. Trimming took off 3 bases at V and 2 bases at J, with 16 bases between the two ends. The CDR3 loop reads CASSFSVLRGQETQYF. The DNA of the CDR3 is TGTGCCAGCAGTTTTTCGGTTCTAAGGGGACAAGAGACCCAGTACTTC.

The V and J genes are TRBV27 and TRBJ2-3; 14 bases are a match to TRBD2. The CDR3 runs 15 residues. Unmatched junction bases numbered 4, after V lost 5 bases and J lost 6 bases. Germline CDR1 and CDR2: MNHEY and SMNVEV (reference sequence). CDR3 DNA sequence: TGTGCCAGCAGTACTCGGACTAGCGGGGGGGATACGCAGTATTTT. Protein product: CASSTRTSGGDTQYF.

J is TRBJ2-2 and V is TRBV28, with TRBD1 matching over 9 bases. This CDR3 spans 15 amino acids. CDR1 is MDHEN, CDR2 SYDVKM, per germline. J was trimmed by 6 bases and V by 7 bases; bases with no gene match: 9. In DNA, the CDR3 is TGTGCCAGCACCGTGGGACAGGGTGTCTCCGGGGAGCTGTTTTTT. This encodes CASTVGQGVSGELFF.

This clonotype showed up just a few times. The chain employs TRBV10-3 and TRBJ2-3; possible D gene TRBD1, 6 bases. Germline V gene data show CDR1 as ENHRY and CDR2 as SYGVKD. Trimming left V 2 bases short and J 1 base short, with 16 bases between. The CDR3 has 17 residues. CDR3: CAISEPARTDRTDTQYF. The DNA for the CDR3 is TGTGCCATCAGTGAGCCCGCCCGGACAGACCGCACAGATACGCAGTATTTT.

This clonotype was recorded a few times. The chain is built from TRBV11-2 and TRBJ1-1; D perhaps matches TRBD1 (5 bases). Germline assignment: CDR1 SGHAT and CDR2 FQNNGV. Trimming removed 5 bases at V and 5 bases at J, with 15 bases between. The CDR3 covers 14 residues. In DNA form, the CDR3 reads TGTGCCAGCAGCCCGTGGCAGGGAGGGACTGAAGCTTTCTTT. Amino acid sequence: CASSPWQGGTEAFF.

V is TRBV18 and J is TRBJ2-3; 8 bases agree with TRBD2. This CDR3 spans 15 amino acids. With V trimmed by 3 bases and J by 6 bases, 8 bases remained unmatched. The V gene's germline CDR1 is KGHSH and CDR2 LQKENI. The CDR3 coding sequence is TGTGCCAGCTCACCGCTAGCGGGCCGCGAGGATACGCAGTATTTT. As protein: CASSPLAGREDTQYF.

This chain uses TRBV6-4 with TRBJ2-7; 7 nucleotides align to TRBD2. V dropped 10 bases and J dropped 6; count of bases not matched to a gene: 9. CDR1 and CDR2 from the germline V gene are MRHNA and SNTAGT. This CDR3 region has 12 residues. The CDR3 region has the DNA TGTGCCAACCGCCAGTGGGGGGGCGAGCAGTACGTC. It codes for CANRQWGGEQYV.